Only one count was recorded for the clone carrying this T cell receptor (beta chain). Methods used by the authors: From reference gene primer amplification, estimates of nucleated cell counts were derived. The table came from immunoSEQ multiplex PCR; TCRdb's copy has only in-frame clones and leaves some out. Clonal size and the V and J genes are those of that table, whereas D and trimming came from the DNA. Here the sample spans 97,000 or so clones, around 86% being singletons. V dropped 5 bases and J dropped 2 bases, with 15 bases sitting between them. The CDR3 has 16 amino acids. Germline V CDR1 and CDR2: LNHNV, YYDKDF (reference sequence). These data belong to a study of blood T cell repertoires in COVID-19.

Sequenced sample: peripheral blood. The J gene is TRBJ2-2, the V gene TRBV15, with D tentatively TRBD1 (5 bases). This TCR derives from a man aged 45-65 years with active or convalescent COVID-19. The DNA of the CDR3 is TGTGCCACCAGCCTTCTTGGACAACCCAACACCGGGGAGCTGTTTTTT. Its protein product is CATSLLGQPNTGELFF.